The 13 T cell receptor beta chains below were found in one sample sequenced in a study of cytomegalovirus exposure and HLA in healthy donors. Primers included in the PCR were 60 Vbeta and 13 Jbeta primers. Sequenced by immunoSEQ multiplex PCR; TCRdb stores in-frame clones only, minus some. This sample contains around 100,000 clones. Sequencing was done on a sample of PBMCs. Receptors were obtained from a man aged 25-40 years in good health and CMV-seronegative.

The rearrangement joins TRBV7-2 to TRBJ2-3; D is unresolved. CDR1 SGHTA and CDR2 FQGNSA come from the germline V gene. The CDR3 loop spans 12 amino acids. Trimming took 4 bases from V and 0 from J, leaving 2 bases between them. DNA for the CDR3: TGTGCCAGCAGCTCTAGCACAGATACGCAGTATTTT. Translation: CASSSSTDTQYF.

The V call is TRBV27, the J call TRBJ2-5; 9 nucleotides line up with TRBD1. The V gene's germline CDR1 is MNHEY and CDR2 SMNVEV (reference sequence). CDR3 size: 15 residues. J was trimmed by 5 bases and V by 5 bases; bases with no gene match: 9. This chain's CDR3 is CASSLQTGGQETQYF. In DNA form, the CDR3 reads TGTGCCAGCAGTCTTCAGACAGGGGGGCAGGAGACCCAGTACTTC.

This chain uses TRBV10-3 with TRBJ2-1; 12 bases match TRBD2. This CDR3 contains 17 residues. Germline-derived CDR1 and CDR2 are ENHRY and SYGVKD. V lost 0 bases to trimming and J lost 5 bases; unmatched junction nucleotides: 5. For the CDR3, the DNA is TGTGCCATCAGTGAGTCGGCCAGACTAGCGGGGGACAATGAGCAGTTCTTC. As protein: CAISESARLAGDNEQFF.

V usage is TRBV18 and J usage is TRBJ1-6, with D possibly being TRBD1 (6 bases). The V end lost 5 bases, the J end lost 2 bases, and 10 bases lay between the germline ends. The CDR3 contains 15 residues. Germline V gene data show CDR1 as KGHSH and CDR2 as LQKENI. The CDR3 bases are TGTGCCAGCTCAAGGGGGAACACCTATAATTCACCCCTCCACTTT. Translation gives CASSRGNTYNSPLHF.

The genes are TRBV15 and TRBJ2-5; D may be TRBD1 (7 bases). The CDR3 has 16 amino acids. CDR1 and CDR2 (germline): LNHNV, YYDKDF (reference sequence). V was trimmed by 1 base and J by 5 bases, leaving 17 bases between them. The CDR3 region is CATSRVTAPGGETQYF. The CDR3 nucleotides read TGTGCCACCAGCAGAGTGACAGCTCCAGGGGGGGAGACCCAGTACTTC.

The rearrangement uses TRBV28 and TRBJ1-6, with D maybe TRBD1 (5 bases). Germline V lookup: CDR1 MDHEN, CDR2 SYDVKM. V lost 6 bases and J lost 3, with 12 bases in between. This CDR3 has 15 amino acids. The CDR3 loop reads CASRKGLSYNSPLHF. DNA of the CDR3: TGTGCCAGCAGAAAGGGACTTAGCTATAATTCACCCCTCCACTTT.

The gene calls are TRBV15 and TRBJ2-5; D perhaps matches TRBD2 (5 bases). From germline, CDR1 is LNHNV and CDR2 YYDKDF (reference sequence). This CDR3 comprises 17 residues. V lost 1 base and J lost 4, with 19 bases in between. Here the CDR3 reads CATSRAPPKAVRETQYF. The CDR3, as DNA: TGTGCCACCAGCAGAGCCCCGCCCAAAGCGGTCCGAGAGACCCAGTACTTC.

V and J are TRBV5-1 and TRBJ2-7; 8 nucleotides match TRBD2. Germline values: CDR1 SGHRS, CDR2 YFSETQ. Germline trimming cut 0 bases from V and 2 bases from J; bases unmatched to any gene: 4. CDR3 size: 15 residues. The CDR3 coding sequence is TGCGCCAGCAGCTTGGTTACGGGACTAGCCTACGAGCAGTACTTC. Residues: CASSLVTGLAYEQYF.

The chain couples TRBV6-5 to TRBJ1-4; 9 nucleotides align to TRBD1. Losses at the gene ends were 6 bases for V and 7 bases for J; bases not matched to a gene: 6. Germline V CDR1 and CDR2: MNHEY, SVGAGI. The CDR3 sequence is 14 residues long. The CDR3 region is CASRTGQGREKLFF. The CDR3 DNA follows: TGTGCCAGCAGGACCGGACAGGGGCGTGAAAAACTGTTTTTT.

The V gene is TRBV28, the J gene TRBJ2-5; 7 bases are a match to TRBD1. With the DNA end fitting TRBJ2-7 better, the J assignment may be wrong. Germline CDR1 reads MDHEN; CDR2 reads SYDVKM. The CDR3 totals 14 residues. The CDR3 region is CASSALQGIYEQYF. The CDR3 DNA reads as TGTGCCAGCAGTGCCTTACAGGGGATCTACGAGCAGTACTTC.

This chain uses TRBV5-8 with TRBJ1-1, with D possibly TRBD1 on 5 matching bases. Germline V gene lookup returns CDR1 SGHTS and CDR2 YDEGEE. The V and J ends lost 3 bases and 0 bases respectively, with 15 bases between them. The CDR3 sequence is 16 residues long. CDR3 loop: CASSSRTRAMNTEAFF. DNA for the CDR3: TGTGCCAGCAGCTCGAGGACAAGGGCCATGAACACTGAAGCTTTCTTT.

The gene calls are TRBV7-3 and TRBJ2-5, with 12 bases lining up with TRBD1. The J segment lost 5 bases and the V segment lost 3 bases, leaving 4 bases of the junction unmatched. The CDR3 contains 15 residues. CDR1 is SGHTA and CDR2 is FQGTGA in the germline V gene. CDR3 nucleotide sequence: TGTGCCAGCAGCTTGGGGACAGGGGGCTCGGAGACCCAGTACTTC. This codes for CASSLGTGGSETQYF. Variable domain in full (rest from reference TRBV7-3 and TRBJ2-5): GAGVSQTPSNKVTEKGKYVELRCDPISGHTALYWYRQSLGQGPEFLIYFQGTGAADDSGLPNDRFFAVRPEGSVSTLKIQRTERGDSAVYLCASSLGTGGSETQYFGPGTRLLVL.

The chain is built from TRBV5-1 and TRBJ2-1; 15 positions match TRBD2. V shed 4 bases and J 9 bases; nucleotides not matched to a gene: 11. Germline V lookup: CDR1 SGHRS, CDR2 YFSETQ. CDR3 length: 17 amino acids. The CDR3 DNA sequence: TGCGCCAGCAGCCCCCAGGCCGGGACTAGCGGGGGGATTGAGCAGTTCTTC. Translating it yields CASSPQAGTSGGIEQFF.